This passage covers 3 T cell receptor beta chains from one sample sequenced in a study of early stage breast cancer tumors. Assay used: immunoSEQ multiplex PCR; TCRdb lists only in-frame clones, some missing. The data show nearly 70,000 clones, roughly 80% seen once. Input material: blood. The source of these receptors is a person aged 35 to 50 with breast cancer.

The rearrangement joins TRBV7-2 to TRBJ1-4, with 7 bases identical to TRBD1. The V segment lost 4 bases and the J segment 8 bases; nucleotides outside the gene matches: 10. The CDR3 consists of 15 residues. CDR1 SGHTA and CDR2 FQGNSA come from the germline V gene. CDR3 coding DNA: TGTGCCAGCAGCTCAAGGGGGCGCTGGGAAGAAAAACTGTTTTTT. It codes for CASSSRGRWEEKLFF.

V and J are TRBV5-1 and TRBJ2-3; no definite D call. The CDR3 is 14 amino acids. Trimming pared 7 bases from V and 0 bases from J, leaving 12 bases between. CDR1 SGHRS and CDR2 YFSETQ come from the germline V gene. The CDR3 DNA is TGCGCCAGCCTACCGGGCACTAGCACAGATACGCAGTATTTT. Residues: CASLPGTSTDTQYF.

The rearrangement uses TRBV27 and TRBJ2-1, with D perhaps given as TRBD1 or TRBD2 (5 bases each). Trimming pared 4 bases from V and 0 bases from J, leaving 7 bases between. The CDR3 covers 14 residues. The germline V gene has CDR1 MNHEY and CDR2 SMNVEV (reference sequence). The CDR3 DNA sequence: TGTGCCAGCAGTTGGGACGACTCCTACAATGAGCAGTTCTTC. Translated: CASSWDDSYNEQFF.